One and the same sample provided the 29 T cell receptor beta chains below, sequenced in a study of blood T cell repertoires in COVID-19. Generated by immunoSEQ multiplex PCR, the TCRdb table keeps only in-frame clones and is missing some. The sample contains some 200,000 clones, 84% of which appear only once. The sequenced material came from peripheral blood. Receptors originate from a woman aged 30 to 39 who had recovered from COVID-19.

This chain uses TRBV24-1 with TRBJ2-1, with D possibly TRBD2 on 5 matching bases. The CDR3 is made up of 13 amino acids. Trimming left V 0 bases short and J 7 bases short, with 6 bases between. Germline V gives CDR1 KGHDR, CDR2 SFDVKD. CDR3 protein: CATSDLWRNEQFF. The CDR3, as DNA: TGTGCCACCAGTGATTTGTGGAGGAATGAGCAGTTCTTC.

The chain has TRBV30 and TRBJ2-2; D might be TRBD2 (6 bases). The germline V gene encodes CDR1 GTSNPN and CDR2 SVGIG (reference sequence). V gave up 3 bases and J gave up 4 bases, with 12 bases separating them. The CDR3 is 14 amino acids. The CDR3: CAWRLGLGTGELFF. In DNA form, the CDR3 reads TGTGCCTGGAGGCTGGGACTTGGCACCGGGGAGCTGTTTTTT.

CDR3 DNA: TGTGCCAGCAGCTCACTAGCGGAACCATACGAGCAGTACTTC. Residues: CASSSLAEPYEQYF. The chain combines TRBV9 with TRBJ2-7; 8 bases map to TRBD2. The CDR3 length is 14 residues. Germline V gives CDR1 SGDLS, CDR2 YYNGEE. V lost 4 bases and J lost 4; bases outside the gene matches: 7.

This clone was seen ten or more times. This chain uses TRBV5-6 with TRBJ1-2; weak D call: TRBD1 (6 bases). The CDR3 extends over 17 amino acids. V gave up 4 bases and J gave up 0 bases, with 19 bases separating them. Germline CDR1 and CDR2: SGHDT and YYEEEE. The CDR3 nucleotides read TGTGCCAGCAGCCTGGGGGGCACCGGGAGCTCTAACTATGGCTACACCTTC. Its protein is CASSLGGTGSSNYGYTF.

The chain couples TRBV6-5 to TRBJ1-6, with 9 bases matching TRBD1. Germline V CDR1 and CDR2: MNHEY, SVGAGI. The ends lost 2 bases at V and 10 bases at J; junction bases unmatched: 9. This CDR3 has 16 amino acids. The CDR3 region has the DNA TGTGCCAGCAGTTACCAGTACAGGGGGCCACGATCACCCCTCCACTTT. It is translated as CASSYQYRGPRSPLHF.

This sequence joins TRBV5-1 and TRBJ2-5, with 11 bases fitting TRBD2. Germline trimming cut 5 bases from V and 2 bases from J; bases unmatched to any gene: 2. The V gene's germline CDR1 is SGHRS and CDR2 YFSETQ. The length of the CDR3 is 14 residues. The chain's CDR3 is CASRVAGGQETQYF. CDR3 DNA sequence: TGCGCCAGCAGGGTAGCGGGAGGGCAAGAGACCCAGTACTTC.

This clone was counted between two and nine times. V and J are TRBV19 and TRBJ2-5, with TRBD2 identical over 14 bases. The CDR3 runs to 15 residues. Germline V gene lookup returns CDR1 LNHDA and CDR2 SQIVND (reference sequence). V lost 3 bases and J lost 5; bases outside the gene matches: 2. The CDR3 sequence: CASSIRLAGGETQYF. Here the CDR3 DNA reads TGTGCCAGTAGTATCCGACTAGCGGGAGGGGAGACCCAGTACTTC.

The DNA for the CDR3 is TGTGCCACCAGTGATTTGCGGCAAGAGACCCAGTACTTC. It is translated as CATSDLRQETQYF. The chain recombines TRBV24-1 with TRBJ2-5, with D uncertain. This CDR3 has 13 residues. Germline-derived CDR1 and CDR2 are KGHDR and SFDVKD. With 0 bases removed from V and 2 bases from J, the gap between germline ends came to 3 bases.

This chain connects TRBV5-5 to TRBJ2-7, with a tentative D call TRBD2 (6 bases). The V end was cut by 4 bases, the J end by 5 bases, with 22 bases between. There are 16 residues in the CDR3. CDR1 SGHKS and CDR2 YYEKEE come from the germline V gene (reference sequence). CDR3 nucleotides: TGTGCCAGCAGCGCGTCATCGGGACTCTCGGCCCACGAGCAGTACTTC. Its translation: CASSASSGLSAHEQYF. Together with reference TRBV5-5 and TRBJ2-7, the CDR3 gives the full variable domain: DAGVTQSPTHLIKTRGQQVTLRCSPISGHKSVSWYQQVLGQGPQFIFQYYEKEERGRGNFPDRFSARQFPNYSSELNVNALLLGDSALYLCASSASSGLSAHEQYFGPGTRLTVT.

This clone was found once. The rearrangement joins TRBV27 to TRBJ2-7; 9 bases are shared with TRBD1. This CDR3 has 15 amino acids. Trimming took 4 bases from V and 0 from J; bases not matched to a gene: 4. Germline V lookup: CDR1 MNHEY, CDR2 SMNVEV (reference sequence). The CDR3 DNA sequence: TGTGCCAGCAGTTCCTTGACAGGGGGCTCCTACGAGCAGTACTTC. Translation gives CASSSLTGGSYEQYF.

The rearrangement uses TRBV7-8 and TRBJ2-3; 7 nucleotides match TRBD2. J was trimmed by 1 base and V by 5 bases; bases with no gene match: 6. Germline lookup yields CDR1 SGHVS and CDR2 FQNEAQ. The CDR3 is made up of 15 amino acids. DNA of the CDR3: TGTGCCAGCAGCCTAACTCTAGCGGGCACAGATACGCAGTATTTT. This codes for CASSLTLAGTDTQYF.

The chain has TRBV7-9 and TRBJ2-7, with a possible D match to TRBD1 (5 bases). The germline V gene encodes CDR1 SEHNR and CDR2 FQNEAQ (reference sequence). Trimming left V 3 bases short and J 5 bases short, with 14 bases between. The CDR3 contains 14 residues. In nucleotides, the CDR3 is TGTGCCAGCAGCTTCGGGCAGGGCATCAACGAGCAGTACTTC. This translates into CASSFGQGINEQYF.

This chain links TRBV9 with TRBJ1-5, with D perhaps TRBD1 (5 bases). Per the germline V gene, CDR1 is SGDLS and CDR2 is YYNGEE. This CDR3 spans 14 amino acids. Deletions cut 0 bases from V and 5 bases from J, with 9 bases between. The CDR3 is CASSVGWGDQPQHF. As DNA, the CDR3 is TGTGCCAGCAGCGTAGGGTGGGGGGATCAGCCCCAGCATTTT.

V and J are TRBV5-1 and TRBJ2-2, with a possible D match to TRBD2 (6 bases). Germline V gene data show CDR1 as SGHRS and CDR2 as YFSETQ. This CDR3 has 16 amino acids. Trimming cost V 2 bases and J 3 bases, with 14 bases left between them. The DNA for the CDR3 is TGCGCCAGCAGCTTCGATCCGGGGGACGACACCGGGGAGCTGTTTTTT. Translating it yields CASSFDPGDDTGELFF. The entire variable domain, with the rest obtained from reference TRBV5-1 and TRBJ2-2, is as follows: KAGVTQTPRYLIKTRGQQVTLSCSPISGHRSVSWYQQTPGQGLQFLFEYFSETQRNKGNFPGRFSGRQFSNSRSEMNVSTLELGDSALYLCASSFDPGDDTGELFFGEGSRLTVL.

This clone has only one observation. The chain joins TRBV23-1 to TRBJ1-5; tentatively, D is TRBD1 (6 bases). TRBV23-1 is an open reading frame whose function is uncertain. Trimming took 2 bases from V and 7 from J, leaving 12 bases between them. The CDR3 spans 14 residues. DNA for the CDR3: TGCGCCAGCAGTCAAGATACAGGGTACCAGCCCCAGCATTTT. Protein: CASSQDTGYQPQHF.

The chain employs TRBV19 and TRBJ1-2; 9 bases align to TRBD1. There are 18 residues in the CDR3. The germline gives CDR1 LNHDA, CDR2 SQIVND (reference sequence). V was clipped by 5 bases and J by 0 bases; unmatched bases: 13. For the CDR3, the DNA is TGTGCCAGTAGTCAACGATCCGGGACAGGGAGGCCTAACTATGGCTACACCTTC. It codes for CASSQRSGTGRPNYGYTF.

V usage is TRBV28 and J usage is TRBJ2-5; 9 positions agree with TRBD1. The germline CDR1 and CDR2 sequences are MDHEN and SYDVKM. V was pared by 4 bases and J by 5 bases, with 2 bases of the junction left unmatched. The CDR3 extends over 13 amino acids. The CDR3 DNA reads as TGTGCCAGCAGTTGGACAGGGGAGGAGACCCAGTACTTC. Protein product: CASSWTGEETQYF. Full variable domain (missing parts from reference TRBV28 and TRBJ2-5): DVKVTQSSRYLVKRTGEKVFLECVQDMDHENMFWYRQDPGLGLRLIYFSYDVKMKEKGDIPEGYSVSREKKERFSLILESASTNQTSMYLCASSWTGEETQYFGPGTRLLVL.

This clone occurred once. This sequence joins TRBV7-2 and TRBJ2-1, with D uncertain. This CDR3 spans 14 amino acids. Germline V lookup: CDR1 SGHTA, CDR2 FQGNSA. V lost 1 base and J 2 bases, leaving 6 bases between the germline ends. This chain's CDR3 is CASSLDPTYNEQFF. As DNA, the CDR3 is TGTGCCAGCAGCTTAGATCCTACCTACAATGAGCAGTTCTTC.

The V and J genes are TRBV29-1 and TRBJ2-6, with D hard to call. Trimming pared 8 bases from V and 2 bases from J, leaving 19 bases between. The CDR3 consists of 16 residues. Germline assignment: CDR1 SQVTM and CDR2 ANQGSEA. In DNA form, the CDR3 reads TGCAGCACCGTGGCCCCCACTGAGGCTGGGGCCAACGTCCTGACTTTC. Residues: CSTVAPTEAGANVLTF.

The chain recombines TRBV9 with TRBJ2-1, with D possibly matching TRBD1 (5 bases). Germline V CDR1 and CDR2: SGDLS, YYNGEE. V lost 2 bases and J 3 bases, leaving 12 bases between the germline ends. This CDR3 has 15 amino acids. The CDR3 DNA follows: TGTGCCAGCAGCGTGGAAGGGGATATCTACAATGAGCAGTTCTTC. This encodes CASSVEGDIYNEQFF. The variable domain in full, completed from reference TRBV9 and TRBJ2-1, reads DSGVTQTPKHLITATGQRVTLRCSPRSGDLSVYWYQQSLDQGLQFLIQYYNGEERAKGNILERFSAQQFPDLHSELNLSSLELGDSALYFCASSVEGDIYNEQFFGPGTRLTVL.

The chain uses TRBV10-1 and TRBJ2-1, with 8 bases matching TRBD1. Germline trimming cut 10 bases from V and 9 bases from J; bases unmatched to any gene: 11. Germline V gene sequence: CDR1 WNHNN, CDR2 SYGVQD (reference sequence). The CDR3 is 13 amino acids. CDR3 nucleotide sequence: TGCGCCACCTCCGGACAGGGCTATGGTGAGCAGTTCTTC. As protein: CATSGQGYGEQFF.

The CDR3 DNA follows: TGTGCCACCAGCAGTGGGACAGGGGGCAGCACAGATACGCAGTATTTT. This gives the protein CATSSGTGGSTDTQYF. The chain couples TRBV15 to TRBJ2-3; 12 nucleotides agree with TRBD1. Trimming took 3 bases from V and 0 from J; bases not matched to a gene: 1. Germline V lookup: CDR1 LNHNV, CDR2 YYDKDF (reference sequence). The CDR3 contains 16 residues.

Comments on this clone: A much larger clonotype is one base distant, so this may be a read error. The same CDR3 is also encoded by other DNA sequences in this sample. The chain employs TRBV5-1 and TRBJ2-2; TRBD1 might be the D (6 bases). Germline V lookup: CDR1 SGHRS, CDR2 YFSETQ. This CDR3 contains 14 residues. V dropped 2 bases and J dropped 1 base, with 6 bases sitting between them. CDR3 in DNA: TGCGCCAGCAGCTTACAGGGGAACACCGGGGAGCTGTTTTTT. Its translation: CASSLQGNTGELFF.

This sequence joins TRBV6-6 and TRBJ2-2; no firm D call. V shed 2 bases and J shed 10 bases, with 2 bases lying between them. This CDR3 is 10 amino acids long. CDR1 is MNHNY and CDR2 is SVGAGI in the germline V gene (reference sequence). CDR3 coding DNA: TGTGCCAGCAGTTACCTGGAGCTGTTTTTT. This gives the protein CASSYLELFF.

The chain couples TRBV19 to TRBJ2-1; 7 positions agree with TRBD2. CDR3 length: 12 amino acids. Germline V CDR1 and CDR2: LNHDA, SQIVND (reference sequence). V shed 9 bases, J shed 13 bases, and the junction held 12 bases outside the gene matches. CDR3 sequence: CASNRAGERQFF. The CDR3 nucleotides are TGTGCCAGCAATCGGGCGGGAGAACGCCAGTTCTTC.

This chain connects TRBV19 to TRBJ1-4; D remains ambiguous. Deletions cut 5 bases from V and 0 bases from J, with 7 bases between. From germline, CDR1 is LNHDA and CDR2 SQIVND (reference sequence). There are 14 residues in the CDR3. DNA of the CDR3: TGTGCCAGTAGTGTACAAGCAACTAATGAAAAACTGTTTTTT. It codes for CASSVQATNEKLFF.

The J gene is TRBJ2-7, the V gene TRBV6-5, with 11 bases matching TRBD2. Germline lookup yields CDR1 MNHEY and CDR2 SVGAGI. The trim removed 2 bases at V and 6 bases at J, leaving 6 bases unmatched. This CDR3 comprises 15 residues. CDR3 nucleotide sequence: TGTGCCAGCAGTTACACGGGACTAGCGGAATTCGAGCAGTACTTC. The encoded protein is CASSYTGLAEFEQYF.

The chain couples TRBV28 to TRBJ2-7, with no clear D. The CDR3 totals 12 residues. Trimming took off 2 bases at V and 2 bases at J, with 4 bases between the two ends. CDR1 MDHEN and CDR2 SYDVKM come from the germline V gene. This CDR3 reads CASSLQAYEQYF. DNA for the CDR3: TGTGCCAGCAGTTTACAGGCCTACGAGCAGTACTTC.

This clone has just a few counts. The gene calls are TRBV28 and TRBJ2-7; unclear D gene. Trimming shortened V by 8 bases and J by 0 bases, and 17 bases separated the two germline ends. Germline loops: CDR1 MDHEN, CDR2 SYDVKM. The CDR3 covers 15 residues. The CDR3 reads CASVSGSVASYEQYF. CDR3 sequence (DNA): TGTGCCAGCGTCAGTGGGTCCGTAGCCTCCTACGAGCAGTACTTC.